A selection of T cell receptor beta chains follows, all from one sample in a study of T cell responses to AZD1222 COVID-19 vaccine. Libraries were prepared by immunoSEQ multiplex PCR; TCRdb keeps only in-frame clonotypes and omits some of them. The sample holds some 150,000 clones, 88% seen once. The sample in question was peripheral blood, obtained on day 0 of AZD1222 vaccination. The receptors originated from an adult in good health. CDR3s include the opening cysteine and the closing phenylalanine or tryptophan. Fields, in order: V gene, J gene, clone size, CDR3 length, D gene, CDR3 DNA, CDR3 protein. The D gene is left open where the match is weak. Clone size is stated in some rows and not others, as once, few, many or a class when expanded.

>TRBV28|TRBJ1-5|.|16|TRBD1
TGTGCCAGCAGTTTAGGACAGGGAACCGTTAATCAGCCCCAGCATTTT
CASSLGQGTVNQPQHF
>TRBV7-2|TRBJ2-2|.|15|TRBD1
TGTGCCAGCAGCTCGCACAGGGGTTCTGTCGGGGAGCTGTTTTTT
CASSSHRGSVGELFF
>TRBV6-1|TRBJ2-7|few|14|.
TGTGCCAGCAGTGAAGGACAGGAGGTCGCGCGGCAGTACTTC
CASSEGQEVARQYF
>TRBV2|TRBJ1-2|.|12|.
TGTGCCAGCAGTGGGCAGGGTTATGGCTACACCTTC
CASSGQGYGYTF
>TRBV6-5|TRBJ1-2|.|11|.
TGTGCCAGCAGGGGGGGCGATGGCTACACCTTC
CASRGGDGYTF
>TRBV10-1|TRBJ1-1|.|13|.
TGCGCCAGCAGTGACCGACAGGATCGACAAGCTTTCTTT
CASSDRQDRQAFF
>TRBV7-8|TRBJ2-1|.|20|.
TGTGCCAGCAGCTTAGCTTTCGGGGCGCTTGGACGGTCTGCCTACAATGAGCAGTTCTTC
CASSLAFGALGRSAYNEQFF
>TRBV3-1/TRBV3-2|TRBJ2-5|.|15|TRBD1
TGTGCCAGCAGCCAAGACACAGGGGGCCAAGAGACCCAGTACTTC
CASSQDTGGQETQYF
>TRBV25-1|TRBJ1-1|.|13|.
TGTGCCAGCAGTGAATTAAGTGGAACTGAAGCTTTCTTT
CASSELSGTEAFF
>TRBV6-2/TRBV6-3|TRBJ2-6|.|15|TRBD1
TGTGCCAGCAGCCCGGGACAGACTGGGGCCAACGTCCTGACTTTC
CASSPGQTGANVLTF
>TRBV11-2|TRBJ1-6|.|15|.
TGTGCCAGCAGCGTAGGGATTCTTGGGGATTCACCCCTCCACTTT
CASSVGILGDSPLHF
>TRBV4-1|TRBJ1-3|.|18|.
TGCGCCAGCAGCCAGGGTGGGCGCCAGGGAAGAGGTGGAAACACCATATATTTT
CASSQGGRQGRGGNTIYF
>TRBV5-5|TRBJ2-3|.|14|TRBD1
TGTGCCAGCAGCGGGACAGGGATCGCAGATACGCAGTATTTT
CASSGTGIADTQYF
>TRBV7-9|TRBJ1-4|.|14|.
TGTGCCAGCAGCTTAGAAGTGGATCGGGAAAAACTGTTTTTT
CASSLEVDREKLFF
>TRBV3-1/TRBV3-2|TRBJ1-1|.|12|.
TGTGCCAGCAGCGAGGTAGCGGCTGAAGCTTTCTTT
CASSEVAAEAFF
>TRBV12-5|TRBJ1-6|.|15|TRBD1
TGTGCTAGTGCCGCGACAGGGCCTTATAATTCACCCCTCCACTTT
CASAATGPYNSPLHF
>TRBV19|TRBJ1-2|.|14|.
TGTGCCAGTGGTGACAGCCAGGTGAACTATGGCTACACCTTC
CASGDSQVNYGYTF
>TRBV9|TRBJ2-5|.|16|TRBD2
TGTGCCAGCAGCGTAGGGACTAGCGGGGGAGAGGAGACCCAGTACTTC
CASSVGTSGGEETQYF
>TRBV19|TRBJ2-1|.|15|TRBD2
TGTGCCAGTAGTACCAGCGGGGACTGGGATCGTGAGCAGTTCTTC
CASSTSGDWDREQFF
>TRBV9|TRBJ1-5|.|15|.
TGTGCCAGCAGCCCCAGCGGTCACAGTTATCAGCCCCAGCATTTT
CASSPSGHSYQPQHF
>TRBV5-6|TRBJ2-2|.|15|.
TGTGCCAGCAGCATGGACCTTGGGGGCACCGGGGAGCTGTTTTTT
CASSMDLGGTGELFF
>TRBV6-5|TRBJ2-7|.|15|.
TGTGCCAGCAGGACGGCGAGGCAAAATCCCTACGAGCAGTACTTC
CASRTARQNPYEQYF
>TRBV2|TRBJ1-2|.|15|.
TGTGCCAGCCAGGGACTTAGACAGATTGACTATGGCTACACCTTC
CASQGLRQIDYGYTF
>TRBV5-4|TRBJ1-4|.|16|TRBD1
TGTGCCAGCAGCCGAAACCCGACAGGGACTAATGAAAAACTGTTTTTT
CASSRNPTGTNEKLFF
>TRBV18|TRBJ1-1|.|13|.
TGTGCCAGCTCCCAGGGGAGGAACACTGAAGCTTTCTTT
CASSQGRNTEAFF
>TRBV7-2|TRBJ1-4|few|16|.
TGTGCCAGCAGCCCATCTCCGGGGGTGGTTAATGAAAAACTGTTTTTT
CASSPSPGVVNEKLFF
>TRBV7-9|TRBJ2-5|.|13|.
TGTGCCAGCAGCCCCGACATATATGAGACCCAGTACTTC
CASSPDIYETQYF
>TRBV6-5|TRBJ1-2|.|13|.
TGTGCCAGCACTCAAGGGACGGTCTATGGCTACACCTTC
CASTQGTVYGYTF
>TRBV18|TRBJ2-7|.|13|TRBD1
TGTGCCAGCTCACGACAGGGTAGTAACGAGCAGTACTTC
CASSRQGSNEQYF
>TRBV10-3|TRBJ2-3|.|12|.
TGTGCCATCAGTGAGAAGGGAGATACGCAGTATTTT
CAISEKGDTQYF
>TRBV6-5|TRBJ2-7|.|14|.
TGTGCCAGCAGCGCCGGGACGGAGGTTGGAGAGCAGTACTTC
CASSAGTEVGEQYF
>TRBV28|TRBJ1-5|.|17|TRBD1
TGTGCCAGCAGCCCCCCAGTGGGGACAGGGCCCCTCCAGCCCCAGCATTTT
CASSPPVGTGPLQPQHF
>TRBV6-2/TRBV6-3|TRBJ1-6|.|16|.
TGTGCCAGCAGTTATGTCGGCAGCTCCTATAATTCACCCCTCCACTTT
CASSYVGSSYNSPLHF
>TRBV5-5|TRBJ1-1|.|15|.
TGTGCCAGCAGCTTAGAGGGCAGTATAGGGACTGAAGCTTTCTTT
CASSLEGSIGTEAFF
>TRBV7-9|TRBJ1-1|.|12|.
TGTGCCAGCAGCCCGGGACGGACTGAAGCTTTCTTT
CASSPGRTEAFF
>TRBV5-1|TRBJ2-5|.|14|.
TGCGCCAGCAGCTTGGCAAGGGGGGGTGAGACCCAGTACTTC
CASSLARGGETQYF
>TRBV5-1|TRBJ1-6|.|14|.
TGCGCCAGCAGCTTGGGGGACTATTATTCACCCCTCCACTTT
CASSLGDYYSPLHF
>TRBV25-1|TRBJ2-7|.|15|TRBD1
TGTGCCAGCAGTGGCCGGACAGGGGGCGCCGACGAGCAGTACTTC
CASSGRTGGADEQYF
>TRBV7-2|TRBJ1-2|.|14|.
TGTGCCAGCAGCCCCCGCGGCGGGACTTGGGGCTACACCTTC
CASSPRGGTWGYTF
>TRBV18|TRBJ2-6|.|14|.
TGTGCCAGCTCCCCTTCGGGTGGGGCCAACGTCCTGACTTTC
CASSPSGGANVLTF
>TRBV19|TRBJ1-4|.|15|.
TGTGCCAGTAGTATATGGGGACGGATTAATGAAAAACTGTTTTTT
CASSIWGRINEKLFF
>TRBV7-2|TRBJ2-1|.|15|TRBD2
TGTGCCAGCAGCCAGGGACTAGCAAGGGGAAATGAGCAGTTCTTC
CASSQGLARGNEQFF
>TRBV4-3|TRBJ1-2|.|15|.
TGCGCCAGCAGCCAAGATCTAAACCGGGACTATGGCTACACCTTC
CASSQDLNRDYGYTF
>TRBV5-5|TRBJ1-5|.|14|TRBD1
TGTGCCAGCAGCGTGACAGGGGGCAATCAGCCCCAGCATTTT
CASSVTGGNQPQHF
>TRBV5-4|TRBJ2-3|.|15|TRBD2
TGTGCCAGCAGCTGGACTAGCGGGGGGGCAGATACGCAGTATTTT
CASSWTSGGADTQYF
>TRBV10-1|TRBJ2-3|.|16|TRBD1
TGCGCCAGCAGTGATGGTGGGACAGGGGTTACAGATACGCAGTATTTT
CASSDGGTGVTDTQYF
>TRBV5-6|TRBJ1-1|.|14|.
TGTGCCAGCAGCTCTCTGGGGGAGAACACTGAAGCTTTCTTT
CASSSLGENTEAFF
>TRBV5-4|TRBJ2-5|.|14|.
TGTGCCAGCAGCTTGTGGGGACGCCAAGAGACCCAGTACTTC
CASSLWGRQETQYF
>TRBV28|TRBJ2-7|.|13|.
TGTGCCAGCAGTCGCCCCGGCGTGGGCGAGCAGTACTTC
CASSRPGVGEQYF
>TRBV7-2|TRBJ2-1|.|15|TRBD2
TGTGCCAGCAGCTTACAGCGGGGGGGCCTTCATGAGCAGTTCTTC
CASSLQRGGLHEQFF